The source of this T cell receptor beta chain is a study of cytomegalovirus exposure and HLA in healthy donors. Across the whole study: The Caucasian-associated ancestry cluster contained 75% to 85% of the approximately 390 genotyped donors.

As to this clone: The antigen is undetermined.

Study results and limitations: Associated with cytomegalovirus, according to the listing, were around 170 TCR beta chains. When analyzed later, a missense DCLRE1C variant was found to be linked to TCR beta V- and J-gene trimming. There were several of the most significant clusters that appeared linked to common viral pathogens in a later analysis.

Use of 60 Vbeta and 13 Jbeta primers characterized the PCR. Profiled with immunoSEQ multiplex PCR; TCRdb holds only in-frame clones, not every one. Among about 140,000 clones listed, 70% to 80% were seen once. J lost 13 bases, V lost 1 base, and 13 bases had no gene match. The CDR3 runs to 15 residues. CDR1 and CDR2 from the germline V gene are LNHNV and YYDKDF (reference sequence). The receptor's source is a female donor in good health and CMV-seronegative. The chain couples TRBV15 to TRBJ1-2; 9 bases agree with TRBD1. Sequenced: PBMCs. CDR3 nucleotide sequence: TGTGCCACCAGCAGAGGGCGAGGGGACAGGGAGGGCAGCACCTTC. This sequence encodes CATSRGRGDREGSTF. Based on the CDR3 plus reference TRBV15 and TRBJ1-2, the full variable domain is DAMVIQNPRYQVTQFGKPVTLSCSQTLNHNVMYWYQQKSSQAPKLLFHYYDKDFNNEADTPDNFQSRRPNTSFCFLDIRSPGLGDTAMYLCATSRGRGDREGSTFGSGTRLTVV.